The 3 T cell receptor beta chains in this list originate from one sample, sequenced in a study of T-cell memory formation after mild COVID-19. TCRdb recomputed calls from the 5' RACE reads with MiXCR, one row per CDR3 protein. Among about 290,000 distinct CDR3 sequences listed, roughly 15% were seen once. The material sequenced was PBMCs or a T cell subset sorted from them (not recorded which). These receptors all come from a man aged 18-30 years who had mild COVID-19 (a few samples of this study predate the infection). Cell type and time point are not known.

This clonotype was seen ten or more times. This chain uses TRBV27 with TRBJ1-4, with 7 positions matching TRBD1. This CDR3 region has 17 residues. Germline CDR1 MNHEY, CDR2 SMNVEV (reference sequence). Losses at the gene ends were 2 bases for V and 8 bases for J; bases not matched to a gene: 14. In DNA, the CDR3 is TGTGCCAGCAGTTTAGCTCATCCCACAGGGGTCGGAGAAAAACTGTTTTTT. Its translation is CASSLAHPTGVGEKLFF. The full variable domain, with the rest looked up from reference TRBV27 and TRBJ1-4, is EAQVTQNPRYLITVTGKKLTVTCSQNMNHEYMSWYRQDPGLGLRQIYYSMNVEVTDKGDVPEGYKVSRKEKRNFPLILESPSPNQTSLYFCASSLAHPTGVGEKLFFGSGTQLSVL.

The rearrangement joins TRBV7-2 to TRBJ2-7; possible D gene TRBD1, 6 bases. Trimming pared 5 bases from V and 4 bases from J, leaving 12 bases between. This CDR3 comprises 13 residues. Germline V lookup: CDR1 SGHTA, CDR2 FQGNSA. This CDR3 is CASSLWDNYEQYF. The CDR3 coding sequence is TGTGCCAGCAGCCTTTGGGACAATTACGAGCAGTACTTC.

The chain couples TRBV29-1 to TRBJ2-3; the D call may be TRBD1 or TRBD2 (5 bases each). Germline-derived CDR1 and CDR2 are SQVTM and ANQGSEA. The CDR3 covers 10 residues. V was pared by 7 bases and J by 5 bases, with 7 bases between. The CDR3 DNA reads as TGCAGCGGGGGGAGAGATACGCAGTATTTT. This codes for CSGGRDTQYF.